This T cell receptor (beta chain) stems from a study of blood T cell repertoires in COVID-19 (TCRdb year 2020). About the full investigation: Samples covering the acute and convalescent phases of COVID-19 were provided by collaborators in the United States, Italy and Spain. The prospective study material was composed of cDNA or gDNA derived from T cells, B-cell-depleted T cells, or PBMCs. The dataset comprised deeply sampled blood TCRbeta repertoires from subjects exposed to, actively infected with, or recovered from COVID-19. The repertoires were made available in a free public database intended to serve as a resource for research on the immune response to SARS-CoV-2. The samples were drawn from the first 160 participants of the ongoing ImmuneRACE study and from more than 1,000 subjects provided by 6 global collaborators. Sample metadata almost always included a de-identified subject ID, COVID-19 status, age in years and sex. HLA class I and class II types, where available, came from metadata supplied by the sample provider rather than from assay-based typing. What the research found in general, with its limitations: The quantity of clinical and demographic metadata differed by source and by participant and was supplied without curation.

TCRbeta CDR3 regions were amplified from genomic DNA by means of the immunoSEQ Assay, a bias-controlled multiplex PCR. The original pipeline was this. The number of nucleated cells in each sample was estimated by amplification of reference gene primers within the assay. To quantify the absolute abundance of each unique TCRbeta CDR3 rearrangement, sequence reads were collapsed and filtered. For each sample, productive Simpson clonality was calculated as the square root of Simpson's diversity index across productive rearrangements. TCRdb re-hosts the immuneACCESS table, in-frame sequences only. Its copies lack some clones; in the studies checked, an unresolved V gene accounts for under half of them, and the cause for the rest is not known. V, J and clone size were drawn from that table, and D and trimming were deduced from the DNA. Here the sample has 200,000 to 300,000 clones; more than 75% occur a single time. The ten largest make up about 3.3% of the sample.

Enrolling through a virtual design, the prospective study's participants ranged in age from about 18 to 89 years and lived across 24 United States geographic areas. To assign participants to cohorts, the prospective study relied on clinical history that participants themselves reported in a screening survey and a study questionnaire. In the prospective study, whole blood, serum and a nasopharyngeal or oropharyngeal swab were collected from each participant by mobile phlebotomists. Over a roughly two-month period, participants in the prospective study had the option of providing additional blood draws and questionnaires. Before DNA extraction, prospective study blood samples were shipped either frozen or at room temperature. This clone was detected a few times. No cognate antigen has been identified for it. No base qualities exist here, and no much larger clone lies one base off it. Looking up the germline V gene yields CDR1 MNHNS and CDR2 SASEGT. Measured from the cysteine to the phenylalanine, the CDR3 is 15 residues long. This entry keeps only the CDR3 DNA: 45 bases, framed from base 1. V was cut back by 1 base and J by 7 bases, leaving a gap of 16 bases between them.

The sequencing input was PBMCs or T cells enriched from blood (not recorded which). The rearranged chain carries TRBV6-1 and TRBJ1-1; TRBD1 is a possible D gene, resting on 6 matching bases. This clonotype was sampled from a woman aged 40 to 50 with acute COVID-19. The CDR3 region: CASSEVWGLEGEAFF. The DNA sequence is given as TGTGCCAGCAGTGAAGTGTGGGGGCTTGAGGGTGAAGCTTTCTTT.